This record concerns one T cell receptor beta chain sequence. The entry originates in a study of blood T cell repertoires in COVID-19. Study details: Italy, Spain and the United States were the sources of the convalescent and acute COVID-19 samples. The analysed material was cDNA or gDNA that came from T cells, B-cell-depleted T cells, or PBMCs.

Sequencing was performed with immunoSEQ multiplex PCR; in TCRdb, only in-frame clones are kept and a portion is missing. Counted here are around 50,000 clones, roughly 84% occurring once; the ten biggest clones make up around 50%. Trimming shortened V by 4 bases and J by 6 bases, and 7 bases separated the two germline ends. The length of the CDR3 is 10 residues. Germline CDR1 and CDR2: DFQATT and SNEGSKA (reference sequence). Sequenced: peripheral blood. The V and J genes are TRBV20-1 and TRBJ2-7, with D hard to call. The receptor was derived from a man aged 65-85 years with acute or convalescent COVID-19. The DNA for the CDR3 is TGCAGTGCTATCCCCTTCGAGCAGTACTTC. This sequence encodes CSAIPFEQYF.